These 15 T cell receptor beta chains originate from one sample sequenced in a study of T-cell reconstitution after alpha-beta-depleted transplantation in children. The authors prepared the TCRbeta library with unique molecular identifiers. MiXCR was run by TCRdb on the PCR reads, yielding one entry per CDR3 protein. Found here are about 340,000 distinct CDR3 sequences, about an eighth of them singletons; the top ten hold about 3.9%. This sample comprised PBMCs, obtained from the stem cell graft. The receptors come from a human donor who donated a stem cell graft to a child with Fanconi anemia.

Comments on this clonotype: At one of its ends the junction is not consistent with the germline gene, which may arise from a read error. This rearrangement joins TRBV6-6 to TRBJ1-3, with D perhaps matching TRBD1 (5 bases). This CDR3 region has 12 residues. Germline values: CDR1 MNHNY, CDR2 SVGAGI (reference sequence). The CDR3 sequence: CASSTDTNEIHF. The DNA for the CDR3 is TGTGCCAGCAGCACGGACACCAACGAAATCCATTTT.

The rearrangement uses TRBV9 and TRBJ1-5, with D possibly matching TRBD1 (6 bases). Germline loops: CDR1 SGDLS, CDR2 YYNGEE. The CDR3 is made up of 17 amino acids. V was cut by 3 bases and J by 2 bases, with 18 bases left in between. CDR3 DNA sequence: TGTGCCAGCAGCGGAAAGGAGCGTTCAGGGGGCAATCAGCCCCAGCATTTT. It is translated as CASSGKERSGGNQPQHF.

The chain links TRBV5-8 to TRBJ1-1, with a weak D call TRBD1 (5 bases). Per germline, CDR1 SGHTS and CDR2 YDEGEE. V lost 0 bases and J lost 10, with 19 bases in between. This CDR3 region has 15 residues. CDR3 in amino acids: CASSLGGEPNGGAFF. CDR3 coding DNA: TGTGCCAGCAGCTTGGGTGGTGAGCCAAACGGGGGAGCTTTCTTT.

This clonotype was observed many times. The chain is built from TRBV12-3 or TRBV12-4 and TRBJ2-1; 10 positions match TRBD2. This CDR3 is built from 17 residues. Trimming removed 6 bases from V and 5 bases from J; junction bases left unmatched: 13. The CDR3 DNA reads as TGTGCCAGCAGGACGGGCAGCGGGGGGGCTTTCGACAATGAGCAGTTCTTC. Translation gives CASRTGSGGAFDNEQFF.

This clonotype was seen repeatedly, ten times or more. This chain uses TRBV29-1 with TRBJ1-1; D perhaps matches TRBD1 (6 bases). The ends were cut back, 8 bases at V and 8 bases at J, with 21 bases in the middle. CDR3 length equals 13 residues. The germline gives CDR1 SQVTM, CDR2 ANQGSEA. The CDR3 reads CSFAPSQGREAFF. The CDR3 bases are TGCAGCTTCGCACCCTCACAGGGACGAGAAGCTTTCTTT.

This chain connects TRBV20-1 to TRBJ2-4; a possible D gene is TRBD1 (6 bases). V was pared by 5 bases and J by 3 bases, with 17 bases between. There are 15 residues in the CDR3. Germline V gene data show CDR1 as DFQATT and CDR2 as SNEGSKA (reference sequence). The CDR3 reads CSAQPIQGDKNIQYF. Here the CDR3 DNA reads TGCAGTGCTCAACCGATACAGGGAGACAAAAACATTCAGTACTTC.

In its sample, this clonotype was seen a few times. The chain joins TRBV5-1 to TRBJ1-2; TRBD1 matches at 9 bases. Per the germline V gene, CDR1 is SGHRS and CDR2 is YFSETQ. The J segment lost 8 bases and the V segment lost 1 base, leaving 6 bases of the junction unmatched. CDR3 length equals 14 residues. The CDR3 nucleotides read TGCGCCAGCAGCTTGCCTGGGACAGGGATAGGCTACACCTTC. It is translated as CASSLPGTGIGYTF.

This chain joins TRBV5-1 and TRBJ1-6, with 7 bases fitting TRBD1. The CDR3 totals 16 residues. Trimming cost V 0 bases and J 0 bases; bases outside gene matches: 0. The V gene's germline CDR1 is SGHRS and CDR2 YFSETQ. DNA of the CDR3: TGCGCCAGCAGCTTGGGACAGGGCTCCTATAATTCACCCCTCCACTTT. Residues: CASSLGQGSYNSPLHF.

This clonotype showed up many times. This chain joins TRBV5-1 and TRBJ2-3; 9 bases line up with TRBD1. The CDR3 covers 14 residues. Germline V lookup: CDR1 SGHRS, CDR2 YFSETQ. Unmatched junction bases numbered 5, after V lost 4 bases and J lost 5 bases. The CDR3 loop reads CASSVGQGGDTQYF. CDR3 in DNA: TGCGCCAGCAGCGTGGGACAGGGAGGAGATACGCAGTATTTT.

This clonotype was observed many times. This rearrangement joins TRBV25-1 to TRBJ2-1; TRBD1 or TRBD2 may be the D gene (5 bases each). The V end lost 2 bases, the J end lost 13 bases, and 12 bases lay between the germline ends. The germline V gene encodes CDR1 MGHDK and CDR2 SYGVNS. The CDR3 runs to 12 residues. The CDR3 protein is CASSEGVGTQFF. CDR3 nucleotides: TGTGCCAGCAGTGAAGGGGTGGGGACCCAGTTCTTC.

The chain links TRBV4-3 to TRBJ2-1, with 12 bases aligning to TRBD2. With V trimmed by 6 bases and J by 6 bases, 3 bases remained unmatched. The CDR3 loop spans 14 amino acids. Germline V gives CDR1 LGHNA, CDR2 YSLEER. CDR3 region: CASSRTSGANEQFF. In DNA form, the CDR3 reads TGCGCCAGCAGTAGGACTAGCGGGGCCAATGAGCAGTTCTTC.

The chain has TRBV10-3 and TRBJ2-2; possibly TRBD2 for D (5 bases). V dropped 7 bases and J dropped 6 bases, with 12 bases sitting between them. CDR3 size: 13 residues. CDR1 is ENHRY, CDR2 SYGVKD, per germline. CDR3 loop: CAITSLRAGELFF. CDR3 DNA: TGTGCCATCACTAGCCTGAGGGCCGGGGAGCTGTTTTTT.

The chain is built from TRBV5-1 and TRBJ2-5, with unresolved D. CDR3 size: 14 residues. Germline CDR1 and CDR2: SGHRS and YFSETQ. V lost 0 bases to trimming and J lost 3 bases, with 9 bases between them. The CDR3 coding sequence is TGCGCCAGCAGCTTGGTTACGGGCGAAGAGACCCAGTACTTC. Translated, it gives CASSLVTGEETQYF.

This clonotype was picked up a small number of times. The chain is built from TRBV4-3 and TRBJ1-3; the D is unclear. The CDR3 is 13 amino acids. V gave up 1 base and J gave up 4 bases, with 5 bases separating them. Germline CDR1 and CDR2: LGHNA and YSLEER. The CDR3 DNA is TGCGCCAGCAGCCAAGTACCCGGAAACACCATATATTTT. It translates to CASSQVPGNTIYF.

This clonotype was counted only a few times. The CDR3 spells CSARDSAGVTDTQYF. The CDR3, as DNA: TGCAGTGCTAGAGATTCAGCGGGGGTCACAGATACGCAGTATTTT. The V call is TRBV20-1, the J call TRBJ2-3; 8 nucleotides agree with TRBD2. Germline lookup yields CDR1 DFQATT and CDR2 SNEGSKA (reference sequence). V shed 0 bases and J 2 bases; nucleotides not matched to a gene: 4. There are 15 residues in the CDR3.